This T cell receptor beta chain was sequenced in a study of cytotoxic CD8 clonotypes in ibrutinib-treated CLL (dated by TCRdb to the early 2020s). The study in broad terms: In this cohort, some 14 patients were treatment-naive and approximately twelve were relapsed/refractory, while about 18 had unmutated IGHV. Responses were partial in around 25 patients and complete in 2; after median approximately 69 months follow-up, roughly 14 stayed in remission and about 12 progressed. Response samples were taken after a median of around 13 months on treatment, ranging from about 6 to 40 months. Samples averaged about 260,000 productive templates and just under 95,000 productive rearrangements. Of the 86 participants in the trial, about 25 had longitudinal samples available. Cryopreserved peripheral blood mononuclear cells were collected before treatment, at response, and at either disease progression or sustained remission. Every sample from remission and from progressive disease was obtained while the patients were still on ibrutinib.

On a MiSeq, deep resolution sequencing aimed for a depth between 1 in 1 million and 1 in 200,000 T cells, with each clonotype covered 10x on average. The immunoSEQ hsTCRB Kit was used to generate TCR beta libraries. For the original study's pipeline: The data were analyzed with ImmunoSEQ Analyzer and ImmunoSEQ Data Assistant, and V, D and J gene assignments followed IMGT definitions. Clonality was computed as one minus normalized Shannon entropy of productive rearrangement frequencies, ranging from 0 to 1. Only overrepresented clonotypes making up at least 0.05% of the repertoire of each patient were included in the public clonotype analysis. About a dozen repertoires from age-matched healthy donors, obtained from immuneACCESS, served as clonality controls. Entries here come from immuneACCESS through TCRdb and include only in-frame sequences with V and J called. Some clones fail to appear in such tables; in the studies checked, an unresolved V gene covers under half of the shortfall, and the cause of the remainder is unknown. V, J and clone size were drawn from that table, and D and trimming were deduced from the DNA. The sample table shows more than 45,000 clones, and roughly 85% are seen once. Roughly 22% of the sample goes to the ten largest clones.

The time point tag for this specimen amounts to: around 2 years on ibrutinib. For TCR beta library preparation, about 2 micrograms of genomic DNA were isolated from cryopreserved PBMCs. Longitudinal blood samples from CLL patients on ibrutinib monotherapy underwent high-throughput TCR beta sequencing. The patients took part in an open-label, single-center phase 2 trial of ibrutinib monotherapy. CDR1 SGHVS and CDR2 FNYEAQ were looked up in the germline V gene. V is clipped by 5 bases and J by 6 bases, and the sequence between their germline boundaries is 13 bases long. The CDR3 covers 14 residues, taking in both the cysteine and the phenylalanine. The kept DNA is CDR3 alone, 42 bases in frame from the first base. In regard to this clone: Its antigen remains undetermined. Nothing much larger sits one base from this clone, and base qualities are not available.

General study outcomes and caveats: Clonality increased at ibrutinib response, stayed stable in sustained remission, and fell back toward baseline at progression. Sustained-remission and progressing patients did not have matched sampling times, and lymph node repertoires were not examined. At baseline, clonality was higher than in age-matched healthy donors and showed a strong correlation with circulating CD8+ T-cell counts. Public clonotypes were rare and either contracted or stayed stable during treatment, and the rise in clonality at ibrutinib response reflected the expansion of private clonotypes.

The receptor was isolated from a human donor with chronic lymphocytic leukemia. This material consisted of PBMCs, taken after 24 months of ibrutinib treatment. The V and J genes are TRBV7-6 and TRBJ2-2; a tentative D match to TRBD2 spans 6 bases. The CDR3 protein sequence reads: CASSPRLEAGELFF. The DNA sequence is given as TGTGCCAGCAGCCCGAGACTAGAGGCCGGGGAGCTGTTTTTT.